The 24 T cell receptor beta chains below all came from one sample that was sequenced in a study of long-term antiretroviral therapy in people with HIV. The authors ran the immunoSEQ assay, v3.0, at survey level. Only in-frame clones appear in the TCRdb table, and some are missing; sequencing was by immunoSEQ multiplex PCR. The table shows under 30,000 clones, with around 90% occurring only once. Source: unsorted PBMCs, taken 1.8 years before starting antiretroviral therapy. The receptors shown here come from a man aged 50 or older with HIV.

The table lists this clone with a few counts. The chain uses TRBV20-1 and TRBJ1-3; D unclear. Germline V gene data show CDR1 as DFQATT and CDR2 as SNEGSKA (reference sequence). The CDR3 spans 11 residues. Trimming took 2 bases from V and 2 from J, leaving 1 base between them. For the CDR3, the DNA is TGCAGTGCTAGAACTGGAAACACCATATATTTT. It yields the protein CSARTGNTIYF.

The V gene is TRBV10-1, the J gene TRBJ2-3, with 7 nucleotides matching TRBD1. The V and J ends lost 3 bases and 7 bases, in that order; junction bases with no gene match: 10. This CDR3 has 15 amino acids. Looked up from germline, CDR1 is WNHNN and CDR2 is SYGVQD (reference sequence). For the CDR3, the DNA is TGCGCCAGCAGTGATGGACAGGCCAACAAGTATACGCAGTATTTT. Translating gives CASSDGQANKYTQYF.

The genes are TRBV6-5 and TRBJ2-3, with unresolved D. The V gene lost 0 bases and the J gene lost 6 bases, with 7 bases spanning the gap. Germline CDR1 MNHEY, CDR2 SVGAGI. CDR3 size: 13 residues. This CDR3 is CASSYSGWDTQYF. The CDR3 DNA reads TGTGCCAGCAGTTACTCCGGGTGGGATACGCAGTATTTT.

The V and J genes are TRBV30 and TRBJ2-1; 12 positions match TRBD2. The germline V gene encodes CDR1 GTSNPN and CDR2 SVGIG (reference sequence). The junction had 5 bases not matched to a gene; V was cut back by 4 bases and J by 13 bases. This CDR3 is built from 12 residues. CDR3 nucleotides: TGTGCCTGGATCCTAGCGGGGGGGGGCCAGTTCTTC. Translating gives CAWILAGGGQFF. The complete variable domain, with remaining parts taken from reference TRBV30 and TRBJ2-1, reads SQTIHQWPATLVQPVGSPLSLECTVEGTSNPNLYWYRQAAGRGLQLLFYSVGIGQISSEVPQNLSASRPQDRQFILSSKKLLLSDSGFYLCAWILAGGGQFFGPGTRLTVL.

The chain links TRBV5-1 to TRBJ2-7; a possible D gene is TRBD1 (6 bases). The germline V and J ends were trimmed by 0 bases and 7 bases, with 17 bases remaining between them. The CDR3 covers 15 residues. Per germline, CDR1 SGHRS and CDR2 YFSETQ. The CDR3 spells CASSLAGQGSGEQYF. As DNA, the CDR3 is TGCGCCAGCAGCTTGGCCGGGCAGGGGAGTGGTGAGCAGTACTTC.

Written as DNA, the CDR3 is TGTGCCAGCAGCGTCGGTGTCTGGAACACTGAAGCTTTCTTT. Its protein is CASSVGVWNTEAFF. The J gene is TRBJ1-1, the V gene TRBV9; D uncertain. With 2 bases removed from V and 1 base from J, the gap between germline ends came to 9 bases. CDR1 and CDR2 from the germline V gene are SGDLS and YYNGEE. The CDR3 is made up of 14 amino acids.

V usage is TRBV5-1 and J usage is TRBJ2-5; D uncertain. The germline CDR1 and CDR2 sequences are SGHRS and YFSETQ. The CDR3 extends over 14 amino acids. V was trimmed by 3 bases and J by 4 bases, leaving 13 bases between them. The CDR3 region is CASSSLEGSETQYF. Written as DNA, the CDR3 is TGCGCCAGCAGCTCTCTCGAAGGTTCAGAGACCCAGTACTTC.

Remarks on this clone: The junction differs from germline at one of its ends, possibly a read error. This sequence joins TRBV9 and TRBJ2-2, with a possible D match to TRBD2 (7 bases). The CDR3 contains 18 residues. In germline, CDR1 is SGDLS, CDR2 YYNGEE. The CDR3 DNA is TGTGCCAGCAGCACCAGTAGGGGGGGAGGACTAGTCGGCGGGGAGTTGTTTTTT. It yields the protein CASSTSRGGGLVGGELFF.

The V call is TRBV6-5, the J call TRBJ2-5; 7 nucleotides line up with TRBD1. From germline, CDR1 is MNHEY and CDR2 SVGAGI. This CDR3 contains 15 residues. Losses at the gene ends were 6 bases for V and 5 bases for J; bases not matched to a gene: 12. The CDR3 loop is CASRKGQTSSETQYF. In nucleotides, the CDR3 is TGTGCCAGCAGAAAGGGACAGACGTCCTCGGAGACCCAGTACTTC.

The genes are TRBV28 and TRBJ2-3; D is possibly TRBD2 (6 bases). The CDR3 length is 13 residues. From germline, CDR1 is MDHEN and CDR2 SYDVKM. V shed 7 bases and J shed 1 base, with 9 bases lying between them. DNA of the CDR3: TGTGCCAGCATCGAGCGGGGCACAGATACGCAGTATTTT. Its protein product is CASIERGTDTQYF. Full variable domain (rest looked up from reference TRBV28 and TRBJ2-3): DVKVTQSSRYLVKRTGEKVFLECVQDMDHENMFWYRQDPGLGLRLIYFSYDVKMKEKGDIPEGYSVSREKKERFSLILESASTNQTSMYLCASIERGTDTQYFGPGTRLTVL.

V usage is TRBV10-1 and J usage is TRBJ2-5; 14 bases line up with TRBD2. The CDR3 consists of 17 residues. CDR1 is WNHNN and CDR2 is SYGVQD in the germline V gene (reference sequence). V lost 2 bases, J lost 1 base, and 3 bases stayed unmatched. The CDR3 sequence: CASSEGLAGGGQETQYF. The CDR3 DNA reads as TGCGCCAGCAGTGAGGGACTAGCGGGGGGTGGCCAAGAGACCCAGTACTTC.

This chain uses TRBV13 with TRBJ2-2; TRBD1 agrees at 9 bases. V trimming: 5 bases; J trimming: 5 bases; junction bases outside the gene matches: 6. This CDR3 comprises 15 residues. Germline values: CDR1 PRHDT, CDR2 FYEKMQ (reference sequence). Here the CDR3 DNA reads TGTGCCAGCAGCCCTGGGGACAGGGTAACCGGGGAGCTGTTTTTT. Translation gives CASSPGDRVTGELFF.

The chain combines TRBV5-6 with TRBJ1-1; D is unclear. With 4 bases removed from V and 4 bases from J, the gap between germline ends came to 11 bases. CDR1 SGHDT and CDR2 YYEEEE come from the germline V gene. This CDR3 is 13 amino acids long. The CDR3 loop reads CASSPVGSTEAFF. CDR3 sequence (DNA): TGTGCCAGCAGCCCCGTAGGCAGCACTGAAGCTTTCTTT.

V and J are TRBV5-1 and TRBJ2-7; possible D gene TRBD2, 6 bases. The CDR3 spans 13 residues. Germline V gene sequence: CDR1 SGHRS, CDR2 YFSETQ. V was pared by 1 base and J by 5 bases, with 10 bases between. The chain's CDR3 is CASSLWGENEQYF. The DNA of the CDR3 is TGCGCCAGCAGCTTGTGGGGGGAGAACGAGCAGTACTTC.

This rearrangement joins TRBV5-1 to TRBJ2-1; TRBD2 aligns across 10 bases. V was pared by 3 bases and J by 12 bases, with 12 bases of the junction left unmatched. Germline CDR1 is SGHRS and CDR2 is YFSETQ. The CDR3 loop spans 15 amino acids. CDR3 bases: TGCGCCAGCAGCTCCGCTAGCGGGAGAGGGGCTTGGCAGTTCTTC. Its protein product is CASSSASGRGAWQFF.

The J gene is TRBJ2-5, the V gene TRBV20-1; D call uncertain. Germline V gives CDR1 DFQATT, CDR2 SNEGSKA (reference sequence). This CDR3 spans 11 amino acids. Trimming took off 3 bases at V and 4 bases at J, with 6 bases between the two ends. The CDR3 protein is CSARVRETQYF. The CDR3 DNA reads TGCAGTGCTAGGGTGAGAGAGACCCAGTACTTC.

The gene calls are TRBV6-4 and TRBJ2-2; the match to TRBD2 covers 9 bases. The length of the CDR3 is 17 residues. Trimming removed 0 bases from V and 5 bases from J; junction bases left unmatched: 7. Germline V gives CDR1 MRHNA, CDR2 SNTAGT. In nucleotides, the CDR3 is TGTGCCAGCAGTGACTCGTGGCTAGCGGGAACTACCGGGGAGCTGTTTTTT. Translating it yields CASSDSWLAGTTGELFF.

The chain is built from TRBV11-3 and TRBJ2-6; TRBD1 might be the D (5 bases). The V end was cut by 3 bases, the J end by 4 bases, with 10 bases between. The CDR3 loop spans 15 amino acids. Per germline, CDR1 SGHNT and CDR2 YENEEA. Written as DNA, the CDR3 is TGTGCCAGCAGCTTTCAGGGTTCAGGGGCCAACGTCCTGACTTTC. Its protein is CASSFQGSGANVLTF.

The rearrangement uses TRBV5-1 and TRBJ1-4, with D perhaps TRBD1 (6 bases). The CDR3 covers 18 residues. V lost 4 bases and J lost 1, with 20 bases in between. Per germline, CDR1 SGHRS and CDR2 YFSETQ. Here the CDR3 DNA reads TGCGCCAGCAGCCGTGGACAGACCTCCGGACAAACTAATGAAAAACTGTTTTTT. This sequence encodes CASSRGQTSGQTNEKLFF.

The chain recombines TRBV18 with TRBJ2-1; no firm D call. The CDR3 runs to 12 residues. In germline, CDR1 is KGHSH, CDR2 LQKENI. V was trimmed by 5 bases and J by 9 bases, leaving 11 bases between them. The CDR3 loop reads CASSASGLEQFF. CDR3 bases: TGTGCCAGCTCAGCATCCGGTCTTGAGCAGTTCTTC.

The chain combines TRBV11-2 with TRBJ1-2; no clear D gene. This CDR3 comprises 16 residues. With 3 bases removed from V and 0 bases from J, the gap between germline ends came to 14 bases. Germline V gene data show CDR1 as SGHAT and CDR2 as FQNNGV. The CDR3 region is CASSFRPHRSNYGYTF. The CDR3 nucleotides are TGTGCCAGCAGCTTTCGCCCTCACCGATCTAACTATGGCTACACCTTC.

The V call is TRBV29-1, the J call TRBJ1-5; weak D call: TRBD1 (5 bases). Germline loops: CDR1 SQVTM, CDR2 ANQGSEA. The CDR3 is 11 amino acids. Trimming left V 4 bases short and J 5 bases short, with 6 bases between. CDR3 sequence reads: CSVGGDQPQHF. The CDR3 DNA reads TGCAGCGTTGGGGGCGATCAGCCCCAGCATTTT.

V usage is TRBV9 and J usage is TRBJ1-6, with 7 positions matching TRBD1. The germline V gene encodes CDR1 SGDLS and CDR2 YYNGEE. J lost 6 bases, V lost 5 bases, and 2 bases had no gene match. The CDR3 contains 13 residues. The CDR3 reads CASRDRVNSPLHF. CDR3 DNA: TGTGCCAGCAGAGACAGGGTTAATTCACCCCTCCACTTT. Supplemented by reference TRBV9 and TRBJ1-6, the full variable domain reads DSGVTQTPKHLITATGQRVTLRCSPRSGDLSVYWYQQSLDQGLQFLIQYYNGEERAKGNILERFSAQQFPDLHSELNLSSLELGDSALYFCASRDRVNSPLHFGNGTRLTVT.

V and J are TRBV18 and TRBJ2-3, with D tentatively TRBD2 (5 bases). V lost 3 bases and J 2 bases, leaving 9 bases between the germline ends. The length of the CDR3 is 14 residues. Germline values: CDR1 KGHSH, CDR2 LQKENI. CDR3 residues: CASSPEENTDTQYF. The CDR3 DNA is TGTGCCAGCTCACCGGAGGAGAACACAGATACGCAGTATTTT.